Sequencing of this T cell receptor beta chain was carried out in a study of T-cell memory formation after mild COVID-19. CDR1 is DFQATT, CDR2 SNEGSKA, per germline (reference sequence). This CDR3 spans 13 amino acids. TCRdb ran MiXCR on the 5' RACE reads and lists one entry per CDR3 protein. The table records 550,000 to 700,000 distinct CDR3 sequences, roughly 18% of them present only once. For this clonotype: A junction end diverges from the germline sequence, so it may reflect a read error.

The receptor comes from an adult woman who had mild COVID-19 (a few samples of this study predate the infection). Cell type and time point are not known. J is TRBJ2-5 and V is TRBV20-1; D is perhaps TRBD1 (5 bases). The sequenced sample was PBMCs or a T cell subset sorted from them (not recorded which). CDR3 loop: CSDRGQPSETQYF. The CDR3 bases are TGCAGTGATAGAGGACAACCCTCAGAGACCCAGTACTTC.